Following are 6 T cell receptor beta chains from one sample sequenced in a study of cytomegalovirus exposure and HLA in healthy donors. The primer mix had 60 Vbeta and 13 Jbeta primers. Clones were read by immunoSEQ multiplex PCR, and TCRdb kept only the in-frame ones, dropping some. Of about 240,000 clones in the sample, around 81% are singletons; the top ten hold around 8.3%. Sequencing was performed on PBMCs. These receptor sequences come from a woman aged 55-75 years in good health and CMV-seropositive.

The chain combines TRBV11-2 with TRBJ1-1, with D possibly being TRBD1 (6 bases). Deletions cut 0 bases from V and 5 bases from J, with 10 bases between. Germline CDR1 SGHAT, CDR2 FQNNGV. The CDR3 runs 14 residues. The CDR3 here is CASSLDQGSTEAFF. In DNA form, the CDR3 reads TGTGCCAGCAGCTTAGATCAGGGGTCGACTGAAGCTTTCTTT.

This clone was observed once. DNA of the CDR3: TGTGCCTGGACCTACCTCGACAGGGATGGCTACACCTTC. Residues: CAWTYLDRDGYTF. The chain combines TRBV30 with TRBJ1-2; TRBD1 matches at 7 bases. The CDR3 runs 13 residues. V shed 4 bases, J shed 6 bases, and the junction held 8 bases outside the gene matches. The V gene's germline CDR1 is GTSNPN and CDR2 SVGIG (reference sequence). Drawing the rest from reference TRBV30 and TRBJ1-2, the complete variable domain is SQTIHQWPATLVQPVGSPLSLECTVEGTSNPNLYWYRQAAGRGLQLLFYSVGIGQISSEVPQNLSASRPQDRQFILSSKKLLLSDSGFYLCAWTYLDRDGYTFGSGTRLTVV.

The chain recombines TRBV29-1 with TRBJ2-3; D ambiguous. Germline V gene sequence: CDR1 SQVTM, CDR2 ANQGSEA. Trimming shortened V by 8 bases and J by 6 bases, and 9 bases separated the two germline ends. The CDR3 is 10 amino acids. The CDR3 DNA follows: TGCAGCACCGTTGCGGATACGCAGTATTTT. Encoded protein: CSTVADTQYF.

The chain joins TRBV15 to TRBJ2-7; D gene ambiguous. In germline, CDR1 is LNHNV, CDR2 YYDKDF (reference sequence). This CDR3 is built from 15 residues. Trimming cost V 0 bases and J 0 bases, with 9 bases left between them. CDR3 amino acids: CATSRELVNSYEQYF. The CDR3 nucleotides read TGTGCCACCAGCAGAGAACTTGTAAACTCCTACGAGCAGTACTTC.

The gene calls are TRBV5-1 and TRBJ2-1; 8 nucleotides align to TRBD2. The trim removed 1 base at V and 6 bases at J, leaving 3 bases unmatched. The CDR3 is made up of 14 amino acids. In germline, CDR1 is SGHRS, CDR2 YFSETQ. DNA of the CDR3: TGCGCCAGCAGCTTGACGGGAGGGGTCAATGAGCAGTTCTTC. Encoded protein: CASSLTGGVNEQFF.

This clone was counted only a few times. This rearrangement joins TRBV27 to TRBJ2-7; 15 bases are shared with TRBD2. This CDR3 region has 19 residues. Germline trimming cut 8 bases from V and 7 bases from J; bases unmatched to any gene: 21. CDR1 is MNHEY and CDR2 is SMNVEV in the germline V gene (reference sequence). CDR3: CASGRGLAGGIPQRGEQYF. The CDR3 region has the DNA TGTGCCAGCGGCCGGGGACTAGCGGGAGGAATCCCTCAGAGGGGGGAGCAGTACTTC.